This TCR beta chain emerged from a study of PD-1 blockade in classical Hodgkin lymphoma. Time point meaning: newly diagnosed, previously untreated cHL patient sample. The authors compared against newly diagnosed, untreated classical Hodgkin lymphoma PBMCs. Study findings and constraints: Still unresolved is the cause of the repertoire differences, which may be disease activity or prior therapy. Baseline TCR diversity was reportedly lower in newly diagnosed patients than healthy donors.

Comment on this clone: Its antigen is not known.

Clones were sequenced by immunoSEQ multiplex PCR, and TCRdb holds only the in-frame ones, with some missing. Here the sample spans under 80,000 clones, roughly 92% being singletons. The germline V gene has CDR1 MNHEY and CDR2 SMNVEV (reference sequence). The CDR3 sequence is 15 residues long. Trimming removed 6 bases from V and 3 bases from J; junction bases left unmatched: 7. The chain couples TRBV27 to TRBJ2-3, with 9 bases identical to TRBD2. The sample consisted of peripheral blood mononuclear cells (PBMCs). The source is a human donor with classical Hodgkin lymphoma. The CDR3 DNA follows: TGTGCCAGCAGAGTAGCGGGAGTACGTACAGATACGCAGTATTTT. Translating gives CASRVAGVRTDTQYF.